Below are 11 T cell receptor beta chains sequenced from a single sample in a study of OX40 agonist ivuxolimab in advanced cancers. TCRdb keeps only in-frame clones here, not all; method: immunoSEQ multiplex PCR. The repertoire holds around 67,000 clones, with roughly 87% as singletons. Sequences were derived from CD4+ or CD8+ T cells sorted from blood, sampled in a trial of the OX40 agonist ivuxolimab. These receptors originate from an adult with an advanced solid tumor such as melanoma, head and neck, liver or kidney cancer.

The rearrangement links TRBV9 to TRBJ2-1; TRBD1 agrees at 9 bases. The V gene's germline CDR1 is SGDLS and CDR2 YYNGEE. With 3 bases clipped from V and 7 bases from J, the junction kept 5 bases outside the gene matches. The length of the CDR3 is 14 residues. CDR3 DNA: TGTGCCAGCAGCGGTTCCGGGACAGGGAATGAGCAGTTCTTC. It translates to CASSGSGTGNEQFF.

J is TRBJ2-5 and V is TRBV29-1; D is ambiguous. Germline V gene sequence: CDR1 SQVTM, CDR2 ANQGSEA. CDR3 size: 14 residues. Deletions cut 1 base from V and 3 bases from J, with 12 bases between. In DNA, the CDR3 is TGCAGCGTTGAAGCTGGGCCTTCCAAAGAGACCCAGTACTTC. Its protein product is CSVEAGPSKETQYF.

This chain links TRBV7-8 with TRBJ2-7, with D tentatively TRBD1 (6 bases). There are 17 residues in the CDR3. The germline V and J ends were trimmed by 1 base and 0 bases, with 16 bases remaining between them. Germline values: CDR1 SGHVS, CDR2 FQNEAQ. The CDR3 protein is CASSLEFAGAVSYEQYF. For the CDR3, the DNA is TGTGCCAGCAGCTTAGAATTCGCAGGGGCGGTCTCCTACGAGCAGTACTTC.

The chain is built from TRBV6-5 and TRBJ1-2, with D tentatively TRBD1 (5 bases). V dropped 4 bases and J dropped 6 bases, with 15 bases sitting between them. CDR1 and CDR2 (germline): MNHEY, SVGAGI. CDR3 length equals 14 residues. This CDR3 reads CASSFGGSYDGYTF. The DNA of the CDR3 is TGTGCCAGCAGTTTCGGGGGGAGCTACGATGGCTACACCTTC.

This chain uses TRBV11-2 with TRBJ1-1; the D gene is possibly TRBD1 (5 bases). Trimming pared 1 base from V and 7 bases from J, leaving 10 bases between. The CDR3 totals 13 residues. Germline CDR1 reads SGHAT; CDR2 reads FQNNGV. CDR3 bases: TGTGCCAGCAGCTTAGCGACAGTTAGTGAAGCTTTCTTT. It codes for CASSLATVSEAFF.

This sequence joins TRBV30 and TRBJ1-5; possibly TRBD1 for D (5 bases). CDR1 GTSNPN and CDR2 SVGIG come from the germline V gene (reference sequence). The CDR3 is 13 residues long. V lost 4 bases and J 2 bases, leaving 9 bases between the germline ends. Here the CDR3 reads CAWNRGRNQPQHF. CDR3 sequence (DNA): TGTGCCTGGAACCGGGGCCGCAATCAGCCCCAGCATTTT.

This chain uses TRBV7-2 with TRBJ2-3; TRBD1 or TRBD2 may be the D gene (6 bases each). CDR1 and CDR2 from the germline V gene are SGHTA and FQGNSA. Trimming removed 0 bases at V and 5 bases at J, with 15 bases between. This CDR3 comprises 16 residues. The CDR3 sequence: CASSLAGGGVKDTQYF. The CDR3 DNA reads TGTGCCAGCAGCTTAGCGGGGGGCGGGGTGAAAGATACGCAGTATTTT.

V gene TRBV28 combines with J gene TRBJ1-5; 9 nucleotides line up with TRBD1. The J segment lost 5 bases and the V segment lost 2 bases, leaving 4 bases of the junction unmatched. Germline-derived CDR1 and CDR2 are MDHEN and SYDVKM. This CDR3 has 15 amino acids. CDR3 amino acids: CASSLGTGRHQPQHF. CDR3 sequence (DNA): TGTGCCAGCAGTTTAGGGACAGGGAGACATCAGCCCCAGCATTTT. Full variable domain (rest looked up from reference TRBV28 and TRBJ1-5): DVKVTQSSRYLVKRTGEKVFLECVQDMDHENMFWYRQDPGLGLRLIYFSYDVKMKEKGDIPEGYSVSREKKERFSLILESASTNQTSMYLCASSLGTGRHQPQHFGDGTRLSIL.

The chain couples TRBV30 to TRBJ1-5, with D possibly matching TRBD1 (5 bases). In germline, CDR1 is GTSNPN, CDR2 SVGIG (reference sequence). The CDR3 loop spans 13 amino acids. With 4 bases removed from V and 6 bases from J, the gap between germline ends came to 13 bases. The CDR3 DNA follows: TGTGCCTGGAACAAGGGGAGGGGTCAGCCCCAGCATTTT. This codes for CAWNKGRGQPQHF.

This clone was counted between two and nine times. The V gene is TRBV28, the J gene TRBJ1-2; 9 positions match TRBD1. The CDR3 consists of 15 residues. The junction had 9 bases not matched to a gene; V was cut back by 5 bases and J by 5 bases. Per the germline V gene, CDR1 is MDHEN and CDR2 is SYDVKM. Here the CDR3 reads CASSDPGQGWYGYTF. The CDR3 region has the DNA TGTGCCAGCAGTGACCCAGGACAGGGGTGGTATGGCTACACCTTC.

The J gene is TRBJ1-4, the V gene TRBV6-5; D unclear. Trimming shortened V by 5 bases and J by 7 bases, and 17 bases separated the two germline ends. From germline, CDR1 is MNHEY and CDR2 SVGAGI. This CDR3 comprises 15 residues. The CDR3 DNA is TGTGCCAGCAGTCGGACGAGACCCCGTGGTGAAAAACTGTTTTTT. Protein: CASSRTRPRGEKLFF.